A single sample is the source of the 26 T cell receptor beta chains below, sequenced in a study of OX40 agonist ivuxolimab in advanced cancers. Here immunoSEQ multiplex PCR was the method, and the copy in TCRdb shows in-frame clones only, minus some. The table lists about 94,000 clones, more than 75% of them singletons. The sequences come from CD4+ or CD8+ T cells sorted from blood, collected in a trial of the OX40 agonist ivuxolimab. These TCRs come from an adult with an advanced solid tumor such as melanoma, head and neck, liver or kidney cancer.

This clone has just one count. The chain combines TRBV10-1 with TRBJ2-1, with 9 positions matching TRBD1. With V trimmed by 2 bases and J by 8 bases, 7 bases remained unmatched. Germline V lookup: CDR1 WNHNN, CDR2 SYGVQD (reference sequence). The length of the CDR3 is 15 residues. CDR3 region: CASSEPGQGLDEQFF. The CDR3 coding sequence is TGCGCCAGCAGTGAGCCGGGACAGGGCTTAGATGAGCAGTTCTTC.

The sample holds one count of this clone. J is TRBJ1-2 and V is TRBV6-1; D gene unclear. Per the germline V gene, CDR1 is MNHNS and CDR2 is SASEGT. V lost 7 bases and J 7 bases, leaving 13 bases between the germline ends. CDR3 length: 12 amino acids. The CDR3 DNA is TGTGCCAGCAAAAGGGATGTAAGTGGCTACACCTTC. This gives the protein CASKRDVSGYTF.

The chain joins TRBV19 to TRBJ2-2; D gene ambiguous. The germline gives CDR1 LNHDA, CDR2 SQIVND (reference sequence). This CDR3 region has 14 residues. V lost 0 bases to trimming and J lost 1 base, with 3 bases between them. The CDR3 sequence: CASSIDENTGELFF. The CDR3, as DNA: TGTGCCAGTAGTATAGACGAGAACACCGGGGAGCTGTTTTTT.

CDR3 region: CASGSTDSYGYTF. The CDR3 DNA is TGTGCTAGTGGTTCCACTGATTCCTATGGCTACACCTTC. V and J are TRBV12-5 and TRBJ1-2; no definite D call. The germline CDR1 and CDR2 sequences are LGHNT and FRNRAP. This CDR3 has 13 residues. Trimming removed 4 bases from V and 4 bases from J, with 10 bases in between.

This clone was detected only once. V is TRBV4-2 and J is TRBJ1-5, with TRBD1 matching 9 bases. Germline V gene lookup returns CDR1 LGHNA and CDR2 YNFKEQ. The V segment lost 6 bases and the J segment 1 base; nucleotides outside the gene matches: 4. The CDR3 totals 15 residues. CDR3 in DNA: TGTGCCAGCAGTCGGGACAGGGCAAGCAATCAGCCCCAGCATTTT. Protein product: CASSRDRASNQPQHF.

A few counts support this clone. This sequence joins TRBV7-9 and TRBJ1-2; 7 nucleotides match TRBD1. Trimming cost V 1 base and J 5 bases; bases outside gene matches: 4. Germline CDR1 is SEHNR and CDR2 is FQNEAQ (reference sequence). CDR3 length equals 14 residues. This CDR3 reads CASSLVPGGYGYTF. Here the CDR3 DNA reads TGTGCCAGCAGCTTAGTGCCAGGGGGTTATGGCTACACCTTC.

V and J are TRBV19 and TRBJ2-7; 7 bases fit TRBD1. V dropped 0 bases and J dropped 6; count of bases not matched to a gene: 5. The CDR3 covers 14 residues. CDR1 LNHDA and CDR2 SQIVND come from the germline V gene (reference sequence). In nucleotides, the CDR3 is TGTGCCAGTAGTATAGATAGGGCAGGGGGCGAGCAGTACTTC. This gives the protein CASSIDRAGGEQYF.

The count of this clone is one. The DNA for the CDR3 is TGTGCCAGCTCATCCGGACACCCCAGGGGCCTCTATGGCTACACCTTC. Protein sequence: CASSSGHPRGLYGYTF. The chain links TRBV18 to TRBJ1-2, with a possible D match to TRBD1 (6 bases). V was shortened by 5 bases and J by 4 bases, with 20 bases between the two germline ends. This CDR3 comprises 16 residues. Germline V gene data show CDR1 as KGHSH and CDR2 as LQKENI.

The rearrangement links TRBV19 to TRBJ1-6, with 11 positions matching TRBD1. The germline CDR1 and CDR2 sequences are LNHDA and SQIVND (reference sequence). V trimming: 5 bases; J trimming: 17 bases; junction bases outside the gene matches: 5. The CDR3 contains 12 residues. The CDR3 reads CASSSRDRGFHF. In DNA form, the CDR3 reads TGTGCCAGTAGTTCCCGGGACAGGGGGTTCCACTTT.

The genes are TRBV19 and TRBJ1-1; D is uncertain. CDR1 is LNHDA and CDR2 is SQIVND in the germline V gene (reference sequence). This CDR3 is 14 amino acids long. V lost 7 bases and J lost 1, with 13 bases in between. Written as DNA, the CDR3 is TGTGCCAGTACCCAGCGCTCGGGGAACACTGAAGCTTTCTTT. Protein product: CASTQRSGNTEAFF.

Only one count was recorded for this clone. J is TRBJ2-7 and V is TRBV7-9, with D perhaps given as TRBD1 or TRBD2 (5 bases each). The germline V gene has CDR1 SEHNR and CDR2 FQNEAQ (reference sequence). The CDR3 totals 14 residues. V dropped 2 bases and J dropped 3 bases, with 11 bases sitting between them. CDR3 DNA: TGTGCCAGCAGCTTACAGGCAGGGAGCTACGAGCAGTACTTC. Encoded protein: CASSLQAGSYEQYF.

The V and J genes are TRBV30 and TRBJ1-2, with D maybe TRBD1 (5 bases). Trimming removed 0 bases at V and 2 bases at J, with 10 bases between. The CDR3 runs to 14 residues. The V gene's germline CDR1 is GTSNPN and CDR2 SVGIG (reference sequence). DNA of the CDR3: TGTGCCTGGAGTGTAAGAGCAGGGAACTATGGCTACACCTTC. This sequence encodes CAWSVRAGNYGYTF.

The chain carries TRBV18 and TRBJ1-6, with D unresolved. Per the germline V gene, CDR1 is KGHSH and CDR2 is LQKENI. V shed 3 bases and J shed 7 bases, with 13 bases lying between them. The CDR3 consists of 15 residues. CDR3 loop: CASSPEGRVNSPLHF. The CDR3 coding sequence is TGTGCCAGCTCACCCGAGGGTAGGGTAAATTCACCCCTCCACTTT.

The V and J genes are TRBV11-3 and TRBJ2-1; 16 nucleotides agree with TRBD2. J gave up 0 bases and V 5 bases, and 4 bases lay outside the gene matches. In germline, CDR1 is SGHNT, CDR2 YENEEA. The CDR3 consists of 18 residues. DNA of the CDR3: TGTGCCAGCAGCAGCGGGACTAGCGGGGGGGCCTCCTACAATGAGCAGTTCTTC. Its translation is CASSSGTSGGASYNEQFF.

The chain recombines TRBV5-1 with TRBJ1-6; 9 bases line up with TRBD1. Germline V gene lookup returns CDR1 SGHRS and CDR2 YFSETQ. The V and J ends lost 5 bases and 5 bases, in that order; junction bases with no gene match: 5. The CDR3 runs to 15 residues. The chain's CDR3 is CASRSGTGNNSPLHF. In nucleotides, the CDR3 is TGCGCCAGCAGGAGTGGGACAGGGAATAATTCACCCCTCCACTTT.

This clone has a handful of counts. CDR3 amino acids: CASRRGGGGTDTQYF. The CDR3 bases are TGCGCCAGCAGACGCGGGGGAGGGGGCACAGATACGCAGTATTTT. The chain has TRBV4-1 and TRBJ2-3; 7 nucleotides agree with TRBD2. Germline loops: CDR1 MGHRA, CDR2 YSYEKL. V shed 6 bases, J shed 1 base, and the junction held 7 bases outside the gene matches. There are 15 residues in the CDR3.

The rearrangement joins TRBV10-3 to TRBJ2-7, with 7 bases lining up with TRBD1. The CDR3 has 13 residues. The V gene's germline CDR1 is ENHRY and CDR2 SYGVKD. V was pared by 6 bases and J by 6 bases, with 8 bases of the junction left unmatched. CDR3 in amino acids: CAIRGTDLGEQYF. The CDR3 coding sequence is TGTGCCATCAGAGGGACAGATTTAGGCGAGCAGTACTTC.

The CDR3 DNA sequence: TGTGCCAGCAGTCGGACAGACCGAAACACTGAAGCTTTCTTT. Its protein product is CASSRTDRNTEAFF. This chain uses TRBV6-4 with TRBJ1-1; a weak D match, TRBD1 (6 bases). The V gene's germline CDR1 is MRHNA and CDR2 SNTAGT. The CDR3 runs to 14 residues. Trimming left V 5 bases short and J 2 bases short, with 12 bases between.

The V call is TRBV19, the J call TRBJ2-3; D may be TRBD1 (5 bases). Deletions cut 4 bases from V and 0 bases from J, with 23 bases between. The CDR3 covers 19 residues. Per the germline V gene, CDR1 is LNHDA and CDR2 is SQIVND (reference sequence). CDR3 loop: CASSTETARIQTSTDTQYF. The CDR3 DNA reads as TGTGCCAGTAGTACTGAGACAGCCCGTATTCAAACTAGCACAGATACGCAGTATTTT.

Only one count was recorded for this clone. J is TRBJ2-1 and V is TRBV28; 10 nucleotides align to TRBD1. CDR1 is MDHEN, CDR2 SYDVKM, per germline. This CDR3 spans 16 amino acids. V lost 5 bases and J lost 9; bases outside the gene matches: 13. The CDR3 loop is CASSPLRTGGFSEQFF. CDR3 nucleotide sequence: TGTGCCAGCAGTCCCCTCCGGACAGGGGGTTTTAGTGAGCAGTTCTTC.

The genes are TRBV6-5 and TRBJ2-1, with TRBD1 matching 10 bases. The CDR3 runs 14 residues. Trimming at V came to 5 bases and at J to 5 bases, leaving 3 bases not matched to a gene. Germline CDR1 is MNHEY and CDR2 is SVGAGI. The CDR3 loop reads CASSRDRGNNEQFF. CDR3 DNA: TGTGCCAGCAGTCGGGACAGGGGAAACAATGAGCAGTTCTTC.

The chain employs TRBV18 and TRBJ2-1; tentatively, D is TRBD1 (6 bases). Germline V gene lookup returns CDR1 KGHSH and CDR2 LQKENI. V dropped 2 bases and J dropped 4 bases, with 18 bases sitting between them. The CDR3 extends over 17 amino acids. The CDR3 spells CASSPKQGATLYNEQFF. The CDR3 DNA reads TGTGCCAGCTCACCAAAACAGGGAGCCACCCTATACAATGAGCAGTTCTTC.

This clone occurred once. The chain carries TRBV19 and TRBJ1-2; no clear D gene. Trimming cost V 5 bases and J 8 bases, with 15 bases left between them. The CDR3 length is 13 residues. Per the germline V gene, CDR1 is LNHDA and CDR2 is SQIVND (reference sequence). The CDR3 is CASSADGTIGYTF. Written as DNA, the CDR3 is TGTGCCAGTAGTGCGGACGGCACCATAGGCTACACCTTC.

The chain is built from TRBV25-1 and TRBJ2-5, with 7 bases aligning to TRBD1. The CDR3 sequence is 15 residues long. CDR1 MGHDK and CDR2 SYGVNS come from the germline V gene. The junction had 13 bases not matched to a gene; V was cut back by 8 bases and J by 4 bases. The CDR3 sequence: CASLGGLGFSETQYF. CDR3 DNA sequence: TGTGCCAGCTTAGGGGGCCTCGGGTTTTCAGAGACCCAGTACTTC.

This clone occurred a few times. In DNA form, the CDR3 reads TGCGCCAGCAGCCAGATTAATTCACCCCTCCACTTT. Its translation is CASSQINSPLHF. The chain is built from TRBV4-1 and TRBJ1-6; D is ambiguous. Deletions cut 3 bases from V and 6 bases from J, with 3 bases between. The CDR3 is 12 residues long. CDR1 MGHRA and CDR2 YSYEKL come from the germline V gene.

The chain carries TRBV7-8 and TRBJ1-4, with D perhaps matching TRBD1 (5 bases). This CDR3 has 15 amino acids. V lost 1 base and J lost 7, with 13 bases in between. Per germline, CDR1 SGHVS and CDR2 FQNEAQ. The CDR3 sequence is CASSLVRATPEKLFF. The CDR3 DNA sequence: TGTGCCAGCAGCTTAGTCAGGGCTACTCCTGAAAAACTGTTTTTT.